This entry concerns a single TCR beta chain. Antigen specificity is unknown. This sample was included in a study of T cells in localized non-small cell lung cancer. Only in-frame clones appear in the TCRdb table, and some are missing; sequencing was by immunoSEQ multiplex PCR. Seen here are over 70,000 clones, more than 75% observed once, and the top ten hold over 4%. The CDR3 sequence is 11 residues long. The V and J ends lost 4 bases and 4 bases respectively, with 3 bases between them. Germline loops: CDR1 SGHRS, CDR2 YFSETQ. Study-wide results and limits: Detection in adjacent lung was observed for a median 57 of the top 100 tumor clones. There was higher T cell clonality in uninvolved adjacent lung than in tumor, and it was highest there. Higher blood T cell density tracked longer overall survival.

The receptor's source is a woman aged 35-75 years with stage II squamous cell lung carcinoma. The J gene is TRBJ1-3, the V gene TRBV5-1; D not resolved. The specimen comprised PBMCs, sampled before any cancer treatment. CDR3 sequence: CASSEGNTIYF. The DNA of the CDR3 is TGCGCCAGCAGCGAGGGAAACACCATATATTTT.